This TCR beta chain appears in the sequencing data of a study of molecular identifiers for immune sequencing clone quantification. Study-wide findings and caveats: Over 97% of CMV-specific effector molecules, but under 1% of naive ones, were in clones above 20 copies. Identical TCR molecules sharing a barcode could underestimate highly expanded clone sizes.

Of note for this clonotype: Its antigen is as yet unknown. This may stem from a read error, because a much larger clone lies one nucleotide away.

Naive CD8 T cell sorting was performed on the CD8+CD4-CCR7+CD45RA+ phenotype. The bulk TCR libraries were made with methods described before and with listed TCR primers. TCRdb reanalysed the PCR reads using MiXCR and keeps one entry per CDR3 protein. The table records roughly 86,000 distinct CDR3 sequences, about 20% of them present only once. Trimming left V 3 bases short and J 11 bases short, with 10 bases between. This CDR3 contains 12 residues. The chain couples TRBV12-3 or TRBV12-4 to TRBJ1-4; D not resolved. This sequence originates from a human donor in good health. Some libraries in this study had Jurkat cell RNA spiked in. Sample: naive CD8+ T cells from blood, with Jurkat cell RNA spiked in. Subset here: FACS-sorted CD8+CD4-CCR7+CD45RA+ naive T cells. DNA for the CDR3: TGTGCCAGCAGTTTTGGAGCCGCCAAACTGTTTTTT. This codes for CASSFGAAKLFF.